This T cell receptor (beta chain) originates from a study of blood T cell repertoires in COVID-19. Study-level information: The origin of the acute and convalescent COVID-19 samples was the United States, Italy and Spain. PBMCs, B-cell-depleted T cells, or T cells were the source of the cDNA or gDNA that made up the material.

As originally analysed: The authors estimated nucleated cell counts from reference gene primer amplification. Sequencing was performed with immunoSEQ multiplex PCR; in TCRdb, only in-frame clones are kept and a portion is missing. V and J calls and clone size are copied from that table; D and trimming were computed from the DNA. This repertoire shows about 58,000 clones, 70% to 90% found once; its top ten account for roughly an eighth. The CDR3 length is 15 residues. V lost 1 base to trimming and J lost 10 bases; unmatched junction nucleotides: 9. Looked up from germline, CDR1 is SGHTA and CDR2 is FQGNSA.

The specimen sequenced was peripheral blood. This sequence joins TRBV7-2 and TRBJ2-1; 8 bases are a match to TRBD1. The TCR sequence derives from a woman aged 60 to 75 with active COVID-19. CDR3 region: CASSLVPRGQREQFF. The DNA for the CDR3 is TGTGCCAGCAGCTTAGTTCCCAGGGGGCAGCGGGAGCAGTTCTTC. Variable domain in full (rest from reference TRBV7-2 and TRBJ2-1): GAGVSQSPSNKVTEKGKDVELRCDPISGHTALYWYRQSLGQGLEFLIYFQGNSAPDKSGLPSDRFSAERTGGSVSTLTIQRTQQEDSAVYLCASSLVPRGQREQFFGPGTRLTVL.